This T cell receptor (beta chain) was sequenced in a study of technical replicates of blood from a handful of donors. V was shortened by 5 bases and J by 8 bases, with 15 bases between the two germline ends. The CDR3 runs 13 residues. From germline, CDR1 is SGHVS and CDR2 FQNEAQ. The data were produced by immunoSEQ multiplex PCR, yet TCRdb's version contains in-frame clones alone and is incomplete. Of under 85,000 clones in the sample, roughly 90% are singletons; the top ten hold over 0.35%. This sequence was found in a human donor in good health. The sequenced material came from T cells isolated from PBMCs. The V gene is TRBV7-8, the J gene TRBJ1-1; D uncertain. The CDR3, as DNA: TGTGCCAGCAGCCCAACCTGGAGTGGAGAAGCTTTCTTT. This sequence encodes CASSPTWSGEAFF.